The sequence of this T cell receptor (beta chain) was determined in a study of blood T cell repertoires in COVID-19. The protocol was immunoSEQ multiplex PCR, while the TCRdb copy is restricted to in-frame clones and leaves out a portion. The table includes 200,000 to 250,000 clones, 87% detected once. This clone was recorded a few times. The sequence derives from a man aged 55 to 70 who had recovered from COVID-19. The source material was peripheral blood.

CDR3: CAWSNHRGLRNTIYF. CDR3 DNA sequence: TGTGCCTGGAGTAACCACAGGGGGCTACGGAACACCATATATTTT. The V gene is TRBV30, the J gene TRBJ1-3; 9 bases are shared with TRBD1. V trimming: 2 bases; J trimming: 7 bases; junction bases outside the gene matches: 9. This CDR3 has 15 amino acids. CDR1 GTSNPN and CDR2 SVGIG come from the germline V gene (reference sequence). Complete variable domain (other parts from reference TRBV30 and TRBJ1-3): SQTIHQWPATLVQPVGSPLSLECTVEGTSNPNLYWYRQAAGRGLQLLFYSVGIGQISSEVPQNLSASRPQDRQFILSSKKLLLSDSGFYLCAWSNHRGLRNTIYFGEGSWLTVV.